The table lists the clone carrying this TCR beta chain with a few counts. Its target is unknown. The sample belongs to a study of T-cell memory formation after mild COVID-19. Via MiXCR, TCRdb re-called the 5' RACE reads, giving one row per CDR3 protein. The data contain 180,000 or so distinct CDR3 sequences, approximately 10% of them singletons. General study results and limits: Memory sampled before infection contained some responding clones, suggesting cross-reactive memory joined.

The CDR3 contains 13 residues. In germline, CDR1 is SNHLY, CDR2 FYNNEI. V was pared by 8 bases and J by 2 bases, with 12 bases between. Specimen: PBMCs or a T cell subset sorted from them (not recorded which). This sequence was found in a man between 18 and 35 years old who had mild COVID-19 (a few samples of this study predate the infection). Cell type and time point are not known. This sequence joins TRBV2 and TRBJ1-1; D is unclear. CDR3 sequence: CASRLGVNTEAFF. The DNA of the CDR3 is TGTGCCAGCCGACTGGGAGTCAACACTGAAGCTTTCTTT.